The 32 T cell receptor beta chains below were found in one sample sequenced in a study of vaccination effects on CD4 cells after COVID-19. Their specific antigens are unknown. Clones were read by immunoSEQ multiplex PCR, and TCRdb kept only the in-frame ones, dropping some. Among tens of thousands of clones listed, over 65% were seen once. Ahead of sequencing, the ViraFEST assay grew antigen-specific CD4+ T cells using viral peptide pools. Investigators separated out CD4+ T cells once around eleven days of culture had passed. None of these healthy vaccinees had been infected with SARS-CoV-2 before vaccination. This sample comprised CD4+ T cells from PBMCs cultured with HCoV-OC43 spike peptides, obtained before COVID-19 vaccination. Subset given: HCoV-OC43 spike overlapping peptide pool stimulation. Source of these receptors: a human donor who received a COVID-19 vaccine.

This clone was picked up one time. This chain joins TRBV4-3 and TRBJ2-1, with a possible D match to TRBD2 (5 bases). V was trimmed by 0 bases and J by 7 bases, leaving 13 bases between them. This CDR3 spans 15 amino acids. CDR1 and CDR2 (germline): LGHNA, YSLEER. CDR3 DNA sequence: TGCGCCAGCAGCCAAGATTTTCAAGCGGCGAATGAGCAGTTCTTC. Its protein is CASSQDFQAANEQFF.

This clone was seen only a few times. Written as DNA, the CDR3 is TGCGCCAGCAGCCCGGACAGTCATGGAAACACCATATATTTT. Translation gives CASSPDSHGNTIYF. V is TRBV5-1 and J is TRBJ1-3; D may be TRBD1 (6 bases). Germline CDR1 SGHRS, CDR2 YFSETQ. The germline V and J ends were trimmed by 4 bases and 3 bases, with 11 bases remaining between them. This CDR3 is built from 14 residues.

CDR3 amino acids: CASSPNSANYGYTF. CDR3 bases: TGTGCCAGCAGCCCGAACTCTGCTAACTATGGCTACACCTTC. This rearrangement joins TRBV3-1 (or the pseudogene TRBV3-2) to TRBJ1-2; no clear D. Trimming took off 4 bases at V and 0 bases at J, with 9 bases between the two ends. CDR1 is LGHDT and CDR2 is YNNKEL in the germline V gene (reference sequence). This CDR3 is 14 amino acids long.

The J gene is TRBJ2-2, the V gene TRBV9; D unclear. Deletions cut 3 bases from V and 0 bases from J, with 9 bases between. CDR1 is SGDLS and CDR2 is YYNGEE in the germline V gene. This CDR3 is 15 amino acids long. The CDR3 reads CASSAGSTNTGELFF. DNA of the CDR3: TGTGCCAGCAGCGCAGGATCCACGAACACCGGGGAGCTGTTTTTT.

This chain uses TRBV5-1 with TRBJ1-2, with TRBD1 as a possible D gene (6 bases). Germline V gives CDR1 SGHRS, CDR2 YFSETQ. Trimming took off 4 bases at V and 5 bases at J, with 21 bases between the two ends. CDR3 length: 16 amino acids. The CDR3, as DNA: TGCGCCAGCAGCCCCGGTGGGGGCTCACGGACATATGGCTACACCTTC. Its protein product is CASSPGGGSRTYGYTF.

V is TRBV4-3 and J is TRBJ2-1; a possible D gene is TRBD2 (6 bases). The CDR3 covers 15 residues. Deletions cut 5 bases from V and 0 bases from J, with 11 bases between. Germline loops: CDR1 LGHNA, CDR2 YSLEER. The CDR3 loop reads CASSYGLRSYNEQFF. The CDR3 nucleotides are TGCGCCAGCAGCTACGGACTACGCTCCTACAATGAGCAGTTCTTC.

The chain recombines TRBV11-2 with TRBJ2-5, with 12 bases fitting TRBD2. There are 16 residues in the CDR3. CDR1 and CDR2 from the germline V gene are SGHAT and FQNNGV. Losses at the gene ends were 1 base for V and 6 bases for J; bases not matched to a gene: 6. CDR3 region: CASSLALAGGPKTQYF. The CDR3, as DNA: TGTGCCAGCAGCTTAGCCCTAGCGGGGGGGCCAAAGACCCAGTACTTC.

This clone has a handful of counts. The V gene is TRBV10-3, the J gene TRBJ2-3; tentatively, D is TRBD1 (7 bases). The CDR3 has 14 amino acids. The V gene's germline CDR1 is ENHRY and CDR2 SYGVKD. Trimming removed 6 bases from V and 2 bases from J, with 12 bases in between. CDR3 sequence: CAISRGAHTDTQYF. The CDR3 DNA reads as TGTGCCATCAGCAGGGGGGCCCACACAGATACGCAGTATTTT.

V is TRBV6-6 and J is TRBJ1-5, with 7 bases aligning to TRBD1. V lost 2 bases, J lost 9 bases, and 7 bases stayed unmatched. Germline lookup yields CDR1 MNHNY and CDR2 SVGAGI (reference sequence). The CDR3 has 14 amino acids. CDR3 loop: CASSYDRERGPQHF. Written as DNA, the CDR3 is TGTGCCAGCAGTTACGACAGGGAGAGGGGGCCCCAGCATTTT.

The CDR3 region has the DNA TGTGCCAGCAGGAGAGGGATAGAGACCGGGGAGCTGTTTTTT. This translates into CASRRGIETGELFF. The chain joins TRBV7-2 to TRBJ2-2, with a tentative D call TRBD2 (5 bases). There are 14 residues in the CDR3. Germline V lookup: CDR1 SGHTA, CDR2 FQGNSA. V was cut by 6 bases and J by 5 bases, with 13 bases left in between.

The rearrangement joins TRBV30 to TRBJ2-1; TRBD1 agrees at 10 bases. V lost 5 bases to trimming and J lost 15 bases; unmatched junction nucleotides: 13. The CDR3 contains 13 residues. CDR1 GTSNPN and CDR2 SVGIG come from the germline V gene (reference sequence). CDR3 nucleotides: TGTGCCTGGGACCGGGACAGGGGTCTCCCGCGGTTCTTC. It is translated as CAWDRDRGLPRFF. Using reference TRBV30 and TRBJ2-1 for the parts outside the CDR3, the full variable domain is SQTIHQWPATLVQPVGSPLSLECTVEGTSNPNLYWYRQAAGRGLQLLFYSVGIGQISSEVPQNLSASRPQDRQFILSSKKLLLSDSGFYLCAWDRDRGLPRFFGPGTRLTVL.

V is TRBV28 and J is TRBJ1-2, with D unresolved. This CDR3 region has 15 residues. Germline V gene lookup returns CDR1 MDHEN and CDR2 SYDVKM. Trimming removed 2 bases at V and 8 bases at J, with 18 bases between. The chain's CDR3 is CASSLNPGVHGGYTF. CDR3 sequence (DNA): TGTGCCAGCAGTTTAAATCCAGGAGTCCACGGAGGCTACACCTTC.

The gene calls are TRBV11-2 and TRBJ2-5; TRBD1 or TRBD2 may be the D gene (5 bases each). Trimming removed 0 bases at V and 7 bases at J, with 21 bases between. CDR3 length equals 17 residues. Germline V CDR1 and CDR2: SGHAT, FQNNGV. In DNA, the CDR3 is TGTGCCAGCAGCTTAGATATCGGTAGTGGACTGGGGCGGACCCAGTACTTC. It specifies CASSLDIGSGLGRTQYF.

The chain links TRBV5-1 to TRBJ1-2; the D is unclear. The germline V and J ends were trimmed by 4 bases and 1 base, with 14 bases remaining between them. Germline V gives CDR1 SGHRS, CDR2 YFSETQ. This CDR3 contains 15 residues. CDR3 coding DNA: TGCGCCAGCAGCATACAGACGGGATTTAACTATGGCTACACCTTC. Protein product: CASSIQTGFNYGYTF. Filled out from reference TRBV5-1 and TRBJ1-2, the complete variable domain reads KAGVTQTPRYLIKTRGQQVTLSCSPISGHRSVSWYQQTPGQGLQFLFEYFSETQRNKGNFPGRFSGRQFSNSRSEMNVSTLELGDSALYLCASSIQTGFNYGYTFGSGTRLTVV.

The V call is TRBV24-1, the J call TRBJ2-1, with 9 bases that match TRBD2. CDR1 is KGHDR, CDR2 SFDVKD, per germline. The CDR3 runs to 17 residues. Unmatched junction bases numbered 5, after V lost 3 bases and J lost 0 bases. CDR3 nucleotides: TGTGCCACCAGTGATGGGAAGGGACTAGCCTCCTACAATGAGCAGTTCTTC. Its translation: CATSDGKGLASYNEQFF.

The gene calls are TRBV28 and TRBJ1-1; 8 bases are a match to TRBD1. The junction had 11 bases not matched to a gene; V was cut back by 6 bases and J by 11 bases. CDR1 is MDHEN, CDR2 SYDVKM, per germline. The CDR3 totals 13 residues. The CDR3: CASRTDRVSRAFF. The DNA of the CDR3 is TGTGCCAGCAGGACGGACAGGGTATCTCGGGCTTTCTTT.

This clone turned up a few times. The rearrangement uses TRBV7-9 and TRBJ1-4; D is perhaps TRBD1 (5 bases). Germline assignment: CDR1 SEHNR and CDR2 FQNEAQ (reference sequence). CDR3 length: 13 residues. Trimming left V 6 bases short and J 7 bases short, with 12 bases between. CDR3 sequence reads: CASRARQGEKLFF. The CDR3 region has the DNA TGTGCCAGCAGGGCAAGGCAGGGTGAAAAACTGTTTTTT.

This clone was counted only a few times. The CDR3 bases are TGTGCCAGCTCACCAGGAACAGGATTTGCCTATGGCTACACCTTC. Its translation: CASSPGTGFAYGYTF. V usage is TRBV18 and J usage is TRBJ1-2; D possibly corresponds to TRBD1 (5 bases). Germline values: CDR1 KGHSH, CDR2 LQKENI. The V end lost 2 bases, the J end lost 4 bases, and 14 bases lay between the germline ends. The CDR3 has 15 residues.

The gene calls are TRBV24-1 and TRBJ2-1; 7 bases fit TRBD1. J was trimmed by 7 bases and V by 4 bases; bases with no gene match: 12. The length of the CDR3 is 16 residues. CDR1 and CDR2 from the germline V gene are KGHDR and SFDVKD. CDR3: CATSDPTGTVLNEQFF. CDR3 coding DNA: TGTGCCACCAGTGACCCAACCGGGACAGTCCTTAATGAGCAGTTCTTC.

In DNA form, the CDR3 reads TGCGCCAGCAGGGGAGGGCCTCAAGAGACCCAGTACTTC. Residues: CASRGGPQETQYF. The chain has TRBV5-1 and TRBJ2-5, with 7 bases aligning to TRBD2. The V gene end was trimmed by 5 bases and the J gene end by 2 bases; junction bases not matched to a gene: 3. CDR3 length: 13 residues. The V gene's germline CDR1 is SGHRS and CDR2 YFSETQ.

The gene calls are TRBV30 and TRBJ1-5; no firm D call. CDR3 length: 13 amino acids. Deletions cut 0 bases from V and 3 bases from J, with 6 bases between. Germline CDR1 and CDR2: GTSNPN and SVGIG (reference sequence). The CDR3 loop is CAWSVSYNQPQHF. CDR3 nucleotides: TGTGCCTGGAGTGTATCGTACAATCAGCCCCAGCATTTT.

V and J are TRBV19 and TRBJ1-2, with 9 bases fitting TRBD1. The CDR3 extends over 13 amino acids. CDR1 LNHDA and CDR2 SQIVND come from the germline V gene (reference sequence). After removal of 7 bases from V and 5 bases from J, the junction contained 5 bases not matched to a gene. CDR3 residues: CASTRDRVYGYTF. Here the CDR3 DNA reads TGTGCCAGTACGAGGGACAGGGTGTATGGCTACACCTTC.

This clone showed up just a few times. The J gene is TRBJ2-2, the V gene TRBV29-1; D gene uncertain. This CDR3 has 12 amino acids. V lost 5 bases and J lost 3, with 7 bases in between. Germline values: CDR1 SQVTM, CDR2 ANQGSEA. This CDR3 reads CSVLRDTGELFF. The CDR3, as DNA: TGCAGCGTTCTTAGGGACACCGGGGAGCTGTTTTTT.

The chain uses TRBV7-8 and TRBJ2-7; the match to TRBD1 covers 7 bases. The CDR3 is 15 residues long. From germline, CDR1 is SGHVS and CDR2 FQNEAQ. Losses at the gene ends were 4 bases for V and 0 bases for J; bases not matched to a gene: 6. Written as DNA, the CDR3 is TGTGCCAGCAGCTCCGACAGGGTTAGCTCCTACGAGCAGTACGTC. Amino acids: CASSSDRVSSYEQYV.

This rearrangement joins TRBV10-1 to TRBJ1-2; 7 nucleotides match TRBD1. Germline-derived CDR1 and CDR2 are WNHNN and SYGVQD (reference sequence). This CDR3 contains 13 residues. J lost 5 bases, V lost 4 bases, and 4 bases had no gene match. The CDR3 DNA reads TGCGCCAGCAGTGGACAGGGCTATTATGGCTACACCTTC. The encoded protein is CASSGQGYYGYTF.

The chain couples TRBV5-1 to TRBJ1-1; D gene ambiguous. Trimming took 0 bases from V and 1 from J, leaving 13 bases between them. The CDR3 is 16 residues long. Germline assignment: CDR1 SGHRS and CDR2 YFSETQ. The CDR3: CASSLARTYTNTEAFF. The CDR3 DNA sequence: TGCGCCAGCAGCTTGGCCCGGACCTATACGAACACTGAAGCTTTCTTT.

The chain employs TRBV5-1 and TRBJ1-4; D uncertain. Germline V gives CDR1 SGHRS, CDR2 YFSETQ. The CDR3 covers 14 residues. V was shortened by 0 bases and J by 5 bases, with 8 bases between the two germline ends. This CDR3 reads CASSLVAGNEKLFF. The DNA for the CDR3 is TGCGCCAGCAGCTTGGTGGCAGGCAATGAAAAACTGTTTTTT.

The table lists this clone with a few counts. The chain has TRBV3-1 (or the pseudogene TRBV3-2) and TRBJ2-3; D not resolved. The CDR3 contains 16 residues. Looked up from germline, CDR1 is LGHDT and CDR2 is YNNKEL (reference sequence). The V and J ends lost 0 bases and 2 bases respectively, with 12 bases between them. CDR3 sequence (DNA): TGTGCCAGCAGCCAAGATTACAACAGACCCACAGATACGCAGTATTTT. It specifies CASSQDYNRPTDTQYF.

This chain links TRBV15 with TRBJ1-6; D is possibly TRBD1 (5 bases). Per the germline V gene, CDR1 is LNHNV and CDR2 is YYDKDF (reference sequence). With 5 bases removed from V and 12 bases from J, the gap between germline ends came to 11 bases. CDR3 length equals 12 residues. CDR3 residues: CATSFRGLPLHF. DNA for the CDR3: TGTGCCACCAGCTTCCGGGGACTACCCCTCCACTTT.

This clone showed up just a few times. Distinct nucleotide sequences in the sample also encode this CDR3. The chain links TRBV7-2 to TRBJ1-5, with TRBD1 identical over 7 bases. Per the germline V gene, CDR1 is SGHTA and CDR2 is FQGNSA. V trimming: 5 bases; J trimming: 5 bases; junction bases outside the gene matches: 3. The CDR3 spans 13 residues. The CDR3: CASSRQGDQPQHF. In nucleotides, the CDR3 is TGTGCCAGCAGCCGACAGGGCGATCAGCCCCAGCATTTT.

This sequence joins TRBV5-1 and TRBJ1-1, with 9 bases lining up with TRBD1. Losses at the gene ends were 1 base for V and 1 base for J; bases not matched to a gene: 5. The CDR3 runs to 16 residues. CDR1 is SGHRS, CDR2 YFSETQ, per germline. The CDR3 spells CASSLMTGGGNTEAFF. Here the CDR3 DNA reads TGCGCCAGCAGCTTGATGACAGGGGGAGGGAACACTGAAGCTTTCTTT.

The chain combines TRBV19 with TRBJ1-6; D not certain. V shed 4 bases and J shed 9 bases, with 10 bases lying between them. CDR3 length equals 13 residues. Germline V CDR1 and CDR2: LNHDA, SQIVND (reference sequence). The CDR3 nucleotides are TGTGCCAGTAGTAAATCGCTGACTTCACCCCTCCACTTT. Its translation is CASSKSLTSPLHF.